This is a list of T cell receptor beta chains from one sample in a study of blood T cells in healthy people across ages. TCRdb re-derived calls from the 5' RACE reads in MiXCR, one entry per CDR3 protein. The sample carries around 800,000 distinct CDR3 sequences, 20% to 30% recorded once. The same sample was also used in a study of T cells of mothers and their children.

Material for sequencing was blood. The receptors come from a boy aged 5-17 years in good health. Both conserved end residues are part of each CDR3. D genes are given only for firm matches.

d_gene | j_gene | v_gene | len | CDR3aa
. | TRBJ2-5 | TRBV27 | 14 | CASSFVGLQETQYF
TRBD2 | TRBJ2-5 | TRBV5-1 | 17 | CASSLGLAGYSGETQYF
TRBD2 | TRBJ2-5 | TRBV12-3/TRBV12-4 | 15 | CASSPTAGAQETQYF
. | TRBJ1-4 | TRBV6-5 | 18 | CASSYNIGGRFLNEKLFF
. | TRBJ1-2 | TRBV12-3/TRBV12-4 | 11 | CASTMNYGYTF
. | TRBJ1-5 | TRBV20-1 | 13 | CSARDPGDQPQHF
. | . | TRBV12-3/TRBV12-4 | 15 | CASSPAGGRDYEQYF
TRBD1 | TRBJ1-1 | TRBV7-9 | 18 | CASSSYLHRGRLNTEAFF
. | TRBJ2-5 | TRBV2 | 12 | CASSEERETQYF
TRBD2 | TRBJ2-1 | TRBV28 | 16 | CASSLISGGGYNEQFF
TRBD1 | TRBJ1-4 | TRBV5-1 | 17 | CASSLDSGQGGNEKLFF
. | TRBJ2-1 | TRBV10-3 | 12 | CAISKSTVEQFF
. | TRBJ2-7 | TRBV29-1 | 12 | CSVVFRAYEQYF
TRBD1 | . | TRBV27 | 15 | CASSVWTGMGETQYF
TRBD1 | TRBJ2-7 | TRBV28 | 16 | CASSTTLLDRSYERYF
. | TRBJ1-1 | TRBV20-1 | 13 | CSASNPRVTEAFF
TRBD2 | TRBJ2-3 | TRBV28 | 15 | CASSSSGGALDMQYF
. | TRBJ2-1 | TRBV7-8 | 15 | CASSSKVSTHNKQFF
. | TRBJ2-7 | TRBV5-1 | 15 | CASRQIGQGTYEQYF
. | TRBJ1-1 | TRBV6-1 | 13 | CASSEVGPTEAFF
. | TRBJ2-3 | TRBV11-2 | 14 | CASGTRRASDTQYF
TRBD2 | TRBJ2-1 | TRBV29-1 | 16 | CSVGLPSGGSYNEQFF
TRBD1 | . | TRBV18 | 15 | CASFYGQGGRNEQFF
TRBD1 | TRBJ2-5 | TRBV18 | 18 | CASSPNVRTGFFQETQYF
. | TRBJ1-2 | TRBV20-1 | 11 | CSAPVVYGYTF
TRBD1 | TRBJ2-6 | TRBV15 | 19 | CATSYNPGQRFSGANVLTF
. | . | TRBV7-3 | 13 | CASSSTGRGEQFF
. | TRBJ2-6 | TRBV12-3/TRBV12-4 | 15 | CASSPPGRWANVLTF
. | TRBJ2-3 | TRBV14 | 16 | CASSQPGTPSTDTQYF
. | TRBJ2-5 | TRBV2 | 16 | CASSEGVAGGGETQYF
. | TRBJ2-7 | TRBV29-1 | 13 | CSVEDPTSYEQYF
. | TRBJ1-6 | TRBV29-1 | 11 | CSPCGGSPLHF
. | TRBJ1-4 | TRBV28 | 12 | CASSSPWEKLFF
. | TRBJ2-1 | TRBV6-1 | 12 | CASKSSYTEQFF
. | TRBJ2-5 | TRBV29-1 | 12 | CSVDGGRETQYF
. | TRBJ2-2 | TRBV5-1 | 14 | CASSLIEGAGELFF
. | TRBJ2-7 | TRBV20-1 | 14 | CSAYPGLLSYEQYF
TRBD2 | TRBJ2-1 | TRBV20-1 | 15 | CSAREVTSGYNEQFF
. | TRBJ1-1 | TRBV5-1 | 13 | CASSLWSHTEAFF
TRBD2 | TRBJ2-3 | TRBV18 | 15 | CASSPPGLGADTQYF
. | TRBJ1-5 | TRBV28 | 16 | CASQPKRGFSNQPQHF
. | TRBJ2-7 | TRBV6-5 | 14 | CASSYTPDRYEQYF
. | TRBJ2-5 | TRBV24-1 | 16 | CATSKEGMATIETQYF
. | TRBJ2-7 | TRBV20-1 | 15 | CSARDLVGPSYEQYF
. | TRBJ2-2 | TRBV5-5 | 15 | CASSLRRGPTGELFF
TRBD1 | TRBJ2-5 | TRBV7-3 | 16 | CASSFGTKGAGETQYF